Listed here is a single T cell receptor (beta chain). This specimen comes from a study of blood T cell repertoires in COVID-19. This CDR3 has 17 amino acids. The V and J ends lost 5 bases and 2 bases, in that order; junction bases with no gene match: 10. Per germline, CDR1 SNHLY and CDR2 FYNNEI. Assay used: immunoSEQ multiplex PCR; TCRdb lists only in-frame clones, some missing. The data hold approximately 250,000 clones, with around 93% observed a single time. V gene TRBV2 combines with J gene TRBJ1-3; 9 positions match TRBD1. The clonotype was recovered from a middle-aged man who had been exposed to COVID-19. The sample was PBMCs or T cells enriched from blood (not recorded which). CDR3 sequence (DNA): TGTGCCAGCAGTCGTCCGGGACAGGGAATCCCTGGAAACACCATATATTTT. Translating gives CASSRPGQGIPGNTIYF.